This T cell receptor beta chain was sequenced for a study of T cell responses to AZD1222 COVID-19 vaccine. Germline lookup yields CDR1 SGDLS and CDR2 YYNGEE. V shed 0 bases and J 1 base; nucleotides not matched to a gene: 2. The CDR3 has 15 residues. Sequencing was performed with immunoSEQ multiplex PCR; in TCRdb, only in-frame clones are kept and a portion is missing. The sample carries some 130,000 clones, 90% to 95% recorded once. The sequence was obtained from an adult in good health. The chain links TRBV9 to TRBJ1-1, with TRBD1 matching over 8 bases. The material sequenced was peripheral blood, taken on day 0 of AZD1222 vaccination. CDR3 coding DNA: TGTGCCAGCAGCGTAGGTGGGACAGGGAACACTGAAGCTTTCTTT. It is translated as CASSVGGTGNTEAFF. The entire variable domain, with the rest obtained from reference TRBV9 and TRBJ1-1, is as follows: DSGVTQTPKHLITATGQRVTLRCSPRSGDLSVYWYQQSLDQGLQFLIQYYNGEERAKGNILERFSAQQFPDLHSELNLSSLELGDSALYFCASSVGGTGNTEAFFGQGTRLTVV.